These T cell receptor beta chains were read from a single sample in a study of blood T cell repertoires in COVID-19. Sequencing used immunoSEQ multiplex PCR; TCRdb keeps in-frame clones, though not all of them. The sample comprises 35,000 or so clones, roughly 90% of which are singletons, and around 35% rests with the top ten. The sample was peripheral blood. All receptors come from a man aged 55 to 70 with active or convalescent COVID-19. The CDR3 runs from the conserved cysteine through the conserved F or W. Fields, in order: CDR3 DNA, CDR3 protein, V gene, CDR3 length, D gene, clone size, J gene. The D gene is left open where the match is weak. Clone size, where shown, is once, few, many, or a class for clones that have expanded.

CDR3 DNA: TGTGCCAGCAGGATGGACAGTGGAAACACCATATATTTT
CDR3 protein: CASRMDSGNTIYF
V gene: TRBV6-5
CDR3 length: 13
D gene: .
clone size: .
J gene: TRBJ1-3

CDR3 DNA: TGTGCCAGCAGTGAATTGTCTCGGGGGGCCCTCTACGAGCAGTACTTC
CDR3 protein: CASSELSRGALYEQYF
V gene: TRBV2
CDR3 length: 16
D gene: .
clone size: .
J gene: TRBJ2-7

CDR3 DNA: TGTGCCAGCAGCTTGGGAGGGGCGCTTTCTAATGAAAAACTGTTTTTT
CDR3 protein: CASSLGGALSNEKLFF
V gene: TRBV7-2
CDR3 length: 16
D gene: .
clone size: .
J gene: TRBJ1-4

CDR3 DNA: TGTGCCAGCAGCGTAGCCGGACAGGGCTACGAGCAGTACTTC
CDR3 protein: CASSVAGQGYEQYF
V gene: TRBV9
CDR3 length: 14
D gene: TRBD1
clone size: few
J gene: TRBJ2-7

CDR3 DNA: TGTGCCAGCAGCCCAACGAGTACCGGACAGGGCACCTACGAGCAGTACTTC
CDR3 protein: CASSPTSTGQGTYEQYF
V gene: TRBV5-4
CDR3 length: 17
D gene: TRBD1
clone size: .
J gene: TRBJ2-7

CDR3 DNA: TGTGCCACCAGCAGAGATTCAGGATCACCCCTCCACTTT
CDR3 protein: CATSRDSGSPLHF
V gene: TRBV15
CDR3 length: 13
D gene: .
clone size: .
J gene: TRBJ1-6

CDR3 DNA: TGTGCCAGCAGCGTAAGGGGAGGCTCTGGAAACACCATATATTTT
CDR3 protein: CASSVRGGSGNTIYF
V gene: TRBV9
CDR3 length: 15
D gene: .
clone size: .
J gene: TRBJ1-3

CDR3 DNA: TGTGCCAGCAGCCAAGGGGGGACAGCTAATCAGCCCCAGCATTTT
CDR3 protein: CASSQGGTANQPQHF
V gene: TRBV16
CDR3 length: 15
D gene: TRBD1
clone size: .
J gene: TRBJ1-5

CDR3 DNA: TGTGCCAGCAGAGGACGGGGGTCCTATAATTCACCCCTCCACTTT
CDR3 protein: CASRGRGSYNSPLHF
V gene: TRBV2
CDR3 length: 15
D gene: .
clone size: once
J gene: TRBJ1-6

CDR3 DNA: TGTGCCAGCAGTGGTCTGGGACAGGTCACCGGGGAGCTGTTTTTT
CDR3 protein: CASSGLGQVTGELFF
V gene: TRBV2
CDR3 length: 15
D gene: TRBD1
clone size: .
J gene: TRBJ2-2

CDR3 DNA: TGCGCCAGCAGCTTGGTTCCCGGGGTTCACTATGGCTACACCTTC
CDR3 protein: CASSLVPGVHYGYTF
V gene: TRBV5-1
CDR3 length: 15
D gene: .
clone size: once
J gene: TRBJ1-2

CDR3 DNA: TGTGCCAGCTCACCGGATATAGGGGCTAACTATGGCTACACCTTC
CDR3 protein: CASSPDIGANYGYTF
V gene: TRBV18
CDR3 length: 15
D gene: .
clone size: once
J gene: TRBJ1-2

CDR3 DNA: TGTGCCAGCAGCCAAGATGATGCGGGACAGGGACCTTTGGAGCAGTACTTC
CDR3 protein: CASSQDDAGQGPLEQYF
V gene: TRBV14
CDR3 length: 17
D gene: TRBD1
clone size: .
J gene: TRBJ2-7

CDR3 DNA: TGCAGCGTTTTAGTTCGAGGGGGAGAGACCCAGTACTTC
CDR3 protein: CSVLVRGGETQYF
V gene: TRBV29-1
CDR3 length: 13
D gene: .
clone size: .
J gene: TRBJ2-5

CDR3 DNA: TGTGCCAGCAGCCGAAAACTAGCGGGAGTGCGGAATGAGCAGTTCTTC
CDR3 protein: CASSRKLAGVRNEQFF
V gene: TRBV28
CDR3 length: 16
D gene: TRBD2
clone size: .
J gene: TRBJ2-1

CDR3 DNA: TGTGCCAGCTCACCTAGCGGGAGCGTCGATGAGCAGTTCTTC
CDR3 protein: CASSPSGSVDEQFF
V gene: TRBV18
CDR3 length: 14
D gene: TRBD2
clone size: .
J gene: TRBJ2-1

CDR3 DNA: TGTGCCAGCTCACCATCGGCCGTGGGGGCCAGCACTGAAGCTTTCTTT
CDR3 protein: CASSPSAVGASTEAFF
V gene: TRBV18
CDR3 length: 16
D gene: .
clone size: few
J gene: TRBJ1-1

CDR3 DNA: TGTGCCAGAAAGGACGACAGGCAATACTATGGCTACACCTTC
CDR3 protein: CARKDDRQYYGYTF
V gene: TRBV5-3
CDR3 length: 14
D gene: .
clone size: .
J gene: TRBJ1-2

CDR3 DNA: TGTGCCAGCACCCAGGCAGGGGGCCATGATCAGCCCCAGCATTTT
CDR3 protein: CASTQAGGHDQPQHF
V gene: TRBV18
CDR3 length: 15
D gene: TRBD1
clone size: .
J gene: TRBJ1-5

CDR3 DNA: TGCGCCAGCAGCCTGGTAGGTACAGGGAGCAGAGTGAACACTGAAGCTTTCTTT
CDR3 protein: CASSLVGTGSRVNTEAFF
V gene: TRBV4-1
CDR3 length: 18
D gene: .
clone size: .
J gene: TRBJ1-1

CDR3 DNA: TGTGCCAGCAGGAGGGGGAAGGGAGATACGCAGTATTTT
CDR3 protein: CASRRGKGDTQYF
V gene: TRBV28
CDR3 length: 13
D gene: .
clone size: .
J gene: TRBJ2-3

CDR3 DNA: TGTGCCAGCAGCTTGGCCAGCGGGGGGATATACAATGAGCAGTTCTTC
CDR3 protein: CASSLASGGIYNEQFF
V gene: TRBV7-3
CDR3 length: 16
D gene: TRBD2
clone size: .
J gene: TRBJ2-1

CDR3 DNA: TGTGCCAGCAGTTTCCGGCCCTACGGGGTTAGTCAGCCCCAGCATTTT
CDR3 protein: CASSFRPYGVSQPQHF
V gene: TRBV28
CDR3 length: 16
D gene: .
clone size: .
J gene: TRBJ1-5

CDR3 DNA: TGTGCCTGGACACGGACAGGGGGTGGCGAGCAGTACTTC
CDR3 protein: CAWTRTGGGEQYF
V gene: TRBV30
CDR3 length: 13
D gene: TRBD1
clone size: few
J gene: TRBJ2-7

CDR3 DNA: TGTGCCACCAGCAGAGATTTGGGGACAGCCTATGGCTACACCTTC
CDR3 protein: CATSRDLGTAYGYTF
V gene: TRBV15
CDR3 length: 15
D gene: TRBD1
clone size: once
J gene: TRBJ1-2

CDR3 DNA: TGTGCCAGCAGCCAACGGGGGGGCGGAGGGACTGAAGCTTTCTTT
CDR3 protein: CASSQRGGGGTEAFF
V gene: TRBV14
CDR3 length: 15
D gene: .
clone size: .
J gene: TRBJ1-1

CDR3 DNA: TGTGCCACCAGCCGGACAGGGAACGAAAAACTGTTTTTT
CDR3 protein: CATSRTGNEKLFF
V gene: TRBV15
CDR3 length: 13
D gene: TRBD1
clone size: .
J gene: TRBJ1-4

CDR3 DNA: TGTGCCAGCAGTTTCACCCGGGGGGCTTACACTGAAGCTTTCTTT
CDR3 protein: CASSFTRGAYTEAFF
V gene: TRBV27
CDR3 length: 15
D gene: .
clone size: .
J gene: TRBJ1-1

CDR3 DNA: TGTGCCAGTAGTATAAAGGGACAGGGCACCTACGAGCAGTACTTC
CDR3 protein: CASSIKGQGTYEQYF
V gene: TRBV19
CDR3 length: 15
D gene: TRBD1
clone size: .
J gene: TRBJ2-7

CDR3 DNA: TGTGCCAGCAGCCCCGGACAGGGTGAAGGTCTTCGGCAGTTCTTC
CDR3 protein: CASSPGQGEGLRQFF
V gene: TRBV11-3
CDR3 length: 15
D gene: TRBD1
clone size: .
J gene: TRBJ2-1

CDR3 DNA: TGTGCCAGCAGCAGCCAGGCCTACAATGAGCAGTTCTTC
CDR3 protein: CASSSQAYNEQFF
V gene: TRBV7-9
CDR3 length: 13
D gene: .
clone size: .
J gene: TRBJ2-1

CDR3 DNA: TGTGCCATCAGTGAGTCGCCGGACAGGGGGAGCCGCACCGGGGAGCTGTTTTTT
CDR3 protein: CAISESPDRGSRTGELFF
V gene: TRBV10-3
CDR3 length: 18
D gene: TRBD1
clone size: .
J gene: TRBJ2-2

CDR3 DNA: TGTGCCAGCATTACCCCTACGGGCACTGAAGCTTTCTTT
CDR3 protein: CASITPTGTEAFF
V gene: TRBV6-1
CDR3 length: 13
D gene: .
clone size: .
J gene: TRBJ1-1

CDR3 DNA: TGTGCCAGCTCATCTATACTGGACAGCCGAGGTGAAGCTTTCTTT
CDR3 protein: CASSSILDSRGEAFF
V gene: TRBV18
CDR3 length: 15
D gene: .
clone size: .
J gene: TRBJ1-1

CDR3 DNA: TGTGCCAGCACCGACTACGTTGAGACTGAAGCTTTCTTT
CDR3 protein: CASTDYVETEAFF
V gene: TRBV7-9
CDR3 length: 13
D gene: .
clone size: .
J gene: TRBJ1-1

CDR3 DNA: TGCGCCAGCAGCCAGTTAGAGGCCGGGGAGCTGTTTTTT
CDR3 protein: CASSQLEAGELFF
V gene: TRBV4-3
CDR3 length: 13
D gene: .
clone size: .
J gene: TRBJ2-2

CDR3 DNA: TGTGCCAGCAGCTGGGGGGTGGCGGGCAAGGAAGAGACCCAGTACTTC
CDR3 protein: CASSWGVAGKEETQYF
V gene: TRBV5-4
CDR3 length: 16
D gene: .
clone size: .
J gene: TRBJ2-5

CDR3 DNA: TGTGCCAGCAGCCTCGCCGTAGCGGGAGAGCAGTACTTC
CDR3 protein: CASSLAVAGEQYF
V gene: TRBV7-3
CDR3 length: 13
D gene: TRBD2
clone size: .
J gene: TRBJ2-7

CDR3 DNA: TGTGCCAGCAGGAAACTAGCGGGGGTTGAGACCCAGTACTTC
CDR3 protein: CASRKLAGVETQYF
V gene: TRBV2
CDR3 length: 14
D gene: TRBD2
clone size: .
J gene: TRBJ2-5

CDR3 DNA: TGCGCCAGCAGCCAAGATCCGCCCGGGGATAATTCACCCCTCCACTTT
CDR3 protein: CASSQDPPGDNSPLHF
V gene: TRBV4-3
CDR3 length: 16
D gene: .
clone size: once
J gene: TRBJ1-6

CDR3 DNA: TGTGCCAGCAGCCCCCCAGGCACAGATACGCAGTATTTT
CDR3 protein: CASSPPGTDTQYF
V gene: TRBV7-3
CDR3 length: 13
D gene: .
clone size: .
J gene: TRBJ2-3

CDR3 DNA: TGTGCCAGCAGCTCCGTTGACAATGAGCAGTTCTTC
CDR3 protein: CASSSVDNEQFF
V gene: TRBV5-4
CDR3 length: 12
D gene: .
clone size: .
J gene: TRBJ2-1

CDR3 DNA: TGCGCCAGCAGTGGGGGAGGGATCACAGATACGCAGTATTTT
CDR3 protein: CASSGGGITDTQYF
V gene: TRBV10-2
CDR3 length: 14
D gene: TRBD2
clone size: .
J gene: TRBJ2-3

CDR3 DNA: TGTGCCAGCAGCTCGCAGGGTGTGGGGACTGAAGCTTTCTTT
CDR3 protein: CASSSQGVGTEAFF
V gene: TRBV7-3
CDR3 length: 14
D gene: .
clone size: few
J gene: TRBJ1-1

CDR3 DNA: TGTGCCAGCAGTTACCCGGGGACAGGGGGATCCATCTATGGCTACACCTTC
CDR3 protein: CASSYPGTGGSIYGYTF
V gene: TRBV6-2/TRBV6-3
CDR3 length: 17
D gene: TRBD1
clone size: .
J gene: TRBJ1-2

CDR3 DNA: TGTGCCAGCAGGCCGGACAACTCCTACGAGCAGTACTTC
CDR3 protein: CASRPDNSYEQYF
V gene: TRBV11-1
CDR3 length: 13
D gene: .
clone size: .
J gene: TRBJ2-7

CDR3 DNA: TGTGCCGGGACCCCCTGGGGACAGGGGGCCGGGGGCTACACCTTC
CDR3 protein: CAGTPWGQGAGGYTF
V gene: TRBV30
CDR3 length: 15
D gene: TRBD1
clone size: .
J gene: TRBJ1-2

CDR3 DNA: TGCGCCAGCAGCCAAGTCGGGTTTGGGAGCTATGGCTACACCTTC
CDR3 protein: CASSQVGFGSYGYTF
V gene: TRBV4-1
CDR3 length: 15
D gene: .
clone size: once
J gene: TRBJ1-2

CDR3 DNA: TGTGCCAGCAGTGCCTCCGGGACTAGCTCCTACGAGCAGTACTTC
CDR3 protein: CASSASGTSSYEQYF
V gene: TRBV2
CDR3 length: 15
D gene: TRBD2
clone size: .
J gene: TRBJ2-7

CDR3 DNA: TGTGCCAGTAGCAATCAGGGTCTCGGAGGGGCCAACGTCCTGACTTTC
CDR3 protein: CASSNQGLGGANVLTF
V gene: TRBV19
CDR3 length: 16
D gene: .
clone size: once
J gene: TRBJ2-6

CDR3 DNA: TGTGCCAGTACAATTGGGGGCGGTAGCACAGATACGCAGTATTTT
CDR3 protein: CASTIGGGSTDTQYF
V gene: TRBV19
CDR3 length: 15
D gene: .
clone size: .
J gene: TRBJ2-3

CDR3 DNA: TGTGCCAGCAGGCTGGAAACAGGGAAAGCTTTCTTT
CDR3 protein: CASRLETGKAFF
V gene: TRBV12-3/TRBV12-4
CDR3 length: 12
D gene: .
clone size: .
J gene: TRBJ1-1

CDR3 DNA: TGTGCCAGCAGCCGACAGGGGGCGGGTGGCTACACCTTC
CDR3 protein: CASSRQGAGGYTF
V gene: TRBV7-9
CDR3 length: 13
D gene: TRBD1
clone size: .
J gene: TRBJ1-2

CDR3 DNA: TGTGCCAGCAGCTCTAGATTAGCCGGGGAGCTGTTTTTT
CDR3 protein: CASSSRLAGELFF
V gene: TRBV11-3
CDR3 length: 13
D gene: .
clone size: .
J gene: TRBJ2-2